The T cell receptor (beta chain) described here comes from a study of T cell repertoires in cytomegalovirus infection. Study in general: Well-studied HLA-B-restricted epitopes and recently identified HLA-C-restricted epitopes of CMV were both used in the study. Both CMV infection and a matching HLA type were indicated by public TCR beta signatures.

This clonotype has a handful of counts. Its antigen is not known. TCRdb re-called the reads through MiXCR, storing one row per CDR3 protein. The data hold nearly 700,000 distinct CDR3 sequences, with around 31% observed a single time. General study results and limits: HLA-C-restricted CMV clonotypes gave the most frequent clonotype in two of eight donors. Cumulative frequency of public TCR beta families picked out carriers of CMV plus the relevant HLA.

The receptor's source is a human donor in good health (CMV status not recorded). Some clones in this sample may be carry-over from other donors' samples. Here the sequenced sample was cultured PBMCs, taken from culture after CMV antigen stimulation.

CDR3 bases: TGTGCCAGCAGCCGCCGACTTCTAGCGGGGGACCTCAATGAGCAGTTCTTC. Translating it yields CASSRRLLAGDLNEQFF. This chain joins TRBV6-6 and TRBJ2-1, with TRBD2 matching 10 bases. Germline trimming cut 6 bases from V and 6 bases from J; bases unmatched to any gene: 14. Germline V gene lookup returns CDR1 MNHNY and CDR2 SVGAGI (reference sequence). This CDR3 has 17 amino acids.